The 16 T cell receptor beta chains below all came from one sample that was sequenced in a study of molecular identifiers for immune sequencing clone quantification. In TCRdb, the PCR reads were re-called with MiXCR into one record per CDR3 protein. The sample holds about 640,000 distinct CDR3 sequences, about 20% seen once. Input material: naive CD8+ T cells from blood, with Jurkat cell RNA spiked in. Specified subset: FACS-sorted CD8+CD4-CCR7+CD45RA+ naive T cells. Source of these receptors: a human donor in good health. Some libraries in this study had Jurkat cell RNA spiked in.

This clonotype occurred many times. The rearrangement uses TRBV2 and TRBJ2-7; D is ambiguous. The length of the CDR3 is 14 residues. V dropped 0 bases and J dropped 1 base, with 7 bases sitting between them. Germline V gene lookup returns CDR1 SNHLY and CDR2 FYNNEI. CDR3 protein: CASSEAPGSYEQYF. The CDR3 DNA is TGTGCCAGCAGTGAAGCCCCGGGTTCCTACGAGCAGTACTTC.

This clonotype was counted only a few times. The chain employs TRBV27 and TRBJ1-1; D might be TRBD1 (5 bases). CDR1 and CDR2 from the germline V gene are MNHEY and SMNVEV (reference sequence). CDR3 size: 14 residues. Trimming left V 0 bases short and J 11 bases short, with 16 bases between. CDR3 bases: TGTGCCAGCAGTTTATCGATGCCAGGGATTGATGCTTTCTTT. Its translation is CASSLSMPGIDAFF.

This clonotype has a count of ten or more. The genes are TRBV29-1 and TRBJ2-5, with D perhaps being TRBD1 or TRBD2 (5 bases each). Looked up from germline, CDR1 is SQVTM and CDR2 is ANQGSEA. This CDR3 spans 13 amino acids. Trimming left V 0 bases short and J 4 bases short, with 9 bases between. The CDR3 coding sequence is TGCAGCGTTGAAGAGGGGGTGGGAGAGACCCAGTACTTC. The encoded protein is CSVEEGVGETQYF. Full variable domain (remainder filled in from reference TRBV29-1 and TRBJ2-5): SAVISQKPSRDICQRGTSLTIQCQVDSQVTMMFWYRQQPGQSLTLIATANQGSEATYESGFVIDKFPISRPNLTFSTLTVSNMSPEDSSIYLCSVEEGVGETQYFGPGTRLLVL.

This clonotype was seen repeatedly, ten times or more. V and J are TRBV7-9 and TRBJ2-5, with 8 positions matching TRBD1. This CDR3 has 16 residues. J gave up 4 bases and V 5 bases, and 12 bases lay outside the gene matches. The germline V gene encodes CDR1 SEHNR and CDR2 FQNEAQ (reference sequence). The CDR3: CASSHGQGVVRETQYF. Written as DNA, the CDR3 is TGTGCCAGCAGCCACGGACAGGGCGTCGTGCGAGAGACCCAGTACTTC.

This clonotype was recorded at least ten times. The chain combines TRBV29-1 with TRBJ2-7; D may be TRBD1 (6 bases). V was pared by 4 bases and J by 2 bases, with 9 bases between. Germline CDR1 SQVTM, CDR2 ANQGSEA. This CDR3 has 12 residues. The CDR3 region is CSVATGTYEQYF. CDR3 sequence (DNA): TGCAGCGTTGCGACAGGCACCTACGAGCAGTACTTC.

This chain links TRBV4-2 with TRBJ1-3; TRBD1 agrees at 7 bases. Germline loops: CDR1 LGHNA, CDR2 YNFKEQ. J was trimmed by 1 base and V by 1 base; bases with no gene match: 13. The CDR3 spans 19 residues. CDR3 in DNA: TGTGCCAGCAGCCAAGTGGTAGAGGGGGCGCAGGGGTCTGGAAACACCATATATTTT. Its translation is CASSQVVEGAQGSGNTIYF.

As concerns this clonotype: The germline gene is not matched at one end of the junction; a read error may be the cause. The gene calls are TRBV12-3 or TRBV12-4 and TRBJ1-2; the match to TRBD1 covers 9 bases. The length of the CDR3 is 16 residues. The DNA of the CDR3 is TGTGCCAGCAGCGTCGATGGGACAGGGCGTAACTATGGCTGCACCTTC. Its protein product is CASSVDGTGRNYGCTF.

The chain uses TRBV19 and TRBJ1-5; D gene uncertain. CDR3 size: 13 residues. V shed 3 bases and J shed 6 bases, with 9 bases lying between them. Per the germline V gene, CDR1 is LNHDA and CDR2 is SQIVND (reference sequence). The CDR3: CASSIGTRQPQHF. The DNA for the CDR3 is TGTGCCAGTAGTATTGGTACACGTCAGCCCCAGCATTTT. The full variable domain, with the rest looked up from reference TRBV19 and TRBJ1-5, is DGGITQSPKYLFRKEGQNVTLSCEQNLNHDAMYWYRQDPGQGLRLIYYSQIVNDFQKGDIAEGYSVSREKKESFPLTVTSAQKNPTAFYLCASSIGTRQPQHFGDGTRLSIL.

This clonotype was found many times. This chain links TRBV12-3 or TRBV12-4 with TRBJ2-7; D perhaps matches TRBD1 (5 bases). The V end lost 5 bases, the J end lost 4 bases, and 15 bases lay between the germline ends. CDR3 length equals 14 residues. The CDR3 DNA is TGTGCCAGCAGTCCCTATGGGGCTCCGTACGAGCAGTACTTC. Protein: CASSPYGAPYEQYF.

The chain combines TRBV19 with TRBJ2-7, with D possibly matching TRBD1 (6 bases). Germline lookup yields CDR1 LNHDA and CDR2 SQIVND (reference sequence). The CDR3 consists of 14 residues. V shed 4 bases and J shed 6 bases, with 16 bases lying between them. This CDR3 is CASSRTDFPPEQYF. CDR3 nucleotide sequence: TGTGCCAGTAGTAGGACAGACTTTCCTCCCGAGCAGTACTTC. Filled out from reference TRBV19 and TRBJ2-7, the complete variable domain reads DGGITQSPKYLFRKEGQNVTLSCEQNLNHDAMYWYRQDPGQGLRLIYYSQIVNDFQKGDIAEGYSVSREKKESFPLTVTSAQKNPTAFYLCASSRTDFPPEQYFGPGTRLTVT.

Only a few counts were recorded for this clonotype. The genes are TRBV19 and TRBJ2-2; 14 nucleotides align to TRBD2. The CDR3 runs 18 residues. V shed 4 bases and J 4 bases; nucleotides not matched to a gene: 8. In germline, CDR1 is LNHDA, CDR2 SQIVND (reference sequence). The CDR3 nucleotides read TGTGCCAGTAGTACTTGGACTAGCGGGGGGTTAACCACCGGGGAGCTGTTTTTT. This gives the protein CASSTWTSGGLTTGELFF.

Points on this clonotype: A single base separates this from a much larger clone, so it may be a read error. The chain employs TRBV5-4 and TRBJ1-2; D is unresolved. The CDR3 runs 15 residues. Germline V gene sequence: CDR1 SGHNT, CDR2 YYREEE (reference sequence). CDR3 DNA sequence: TGTGCCTGCAGCAAGGACTCTATCCCCATCTATGGCTACACCTTC. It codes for CACSKDSIPIYGYTF.

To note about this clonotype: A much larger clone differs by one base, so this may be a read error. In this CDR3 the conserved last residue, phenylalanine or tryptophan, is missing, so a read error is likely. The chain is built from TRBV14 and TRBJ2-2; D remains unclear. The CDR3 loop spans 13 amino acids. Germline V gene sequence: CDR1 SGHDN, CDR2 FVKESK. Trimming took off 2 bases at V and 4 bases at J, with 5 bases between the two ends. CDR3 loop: CASSQRLTGELFC. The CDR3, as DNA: TGTGCCAGCAGCCAACGACTCACCGGGGAGCTGTTTTGT.

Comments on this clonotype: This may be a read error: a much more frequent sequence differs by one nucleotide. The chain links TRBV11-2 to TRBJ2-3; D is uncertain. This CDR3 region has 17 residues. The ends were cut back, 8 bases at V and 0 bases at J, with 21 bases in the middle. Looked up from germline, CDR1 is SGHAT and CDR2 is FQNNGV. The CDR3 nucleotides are TGTGCCAGCGGCCGACTCTCCAAGGCGCAGAGCACAGATACGCAGTATTTT. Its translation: CASGRLSKAQSTDTQYF.

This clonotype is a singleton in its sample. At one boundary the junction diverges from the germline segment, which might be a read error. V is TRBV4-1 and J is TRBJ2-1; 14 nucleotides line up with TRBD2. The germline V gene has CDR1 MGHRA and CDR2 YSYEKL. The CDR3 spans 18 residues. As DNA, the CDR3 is TGCGCCGGCAGCCAAGTGAGCCTGACTAGCGGGAGGGATCATGAGCAGTTCTTC. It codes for CAGSQVSLTSGRDHEQFF.

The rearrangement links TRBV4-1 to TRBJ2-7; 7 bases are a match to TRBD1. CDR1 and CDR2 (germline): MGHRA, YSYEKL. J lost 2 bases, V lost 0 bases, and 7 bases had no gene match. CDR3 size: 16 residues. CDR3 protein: CASSQENRGNPYEQYF. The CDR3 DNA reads TGCGCCAGCAGCCAAGAGAACAGGGGCAACCCCTACGAGCAGTACTTC.